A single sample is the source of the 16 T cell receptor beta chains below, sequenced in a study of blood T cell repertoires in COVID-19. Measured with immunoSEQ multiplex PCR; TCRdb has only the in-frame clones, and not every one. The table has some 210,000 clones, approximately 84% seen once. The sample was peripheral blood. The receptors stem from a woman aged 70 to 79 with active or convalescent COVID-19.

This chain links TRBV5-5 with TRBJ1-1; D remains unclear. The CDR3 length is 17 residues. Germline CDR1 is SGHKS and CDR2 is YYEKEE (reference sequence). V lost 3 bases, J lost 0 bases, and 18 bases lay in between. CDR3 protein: CASSSEQLGRMNTEAFF. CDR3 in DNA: TGTGCCAGCAGCTCGGAACAACTAGGTAGGATGAACACTGAAGCTTTCTTT.

CDR3 DNA: TGTGCCAGCAGTCGCGGGAGCCGGCACAATGAGCAGTTCTTC. It codes for CASSRGSRHNEQFF. The rearrangement links TRBV11-1 to TRBJ2-1; TRBD2 agrees at 7 bases. The germline gives CDR1 SGHAT, CDR2 FQDESV (reference sequence). The CDR3 runs 14 residues. The trim removed 6 bases at V and 5 bases at J, leaving 7 bases unmatched.

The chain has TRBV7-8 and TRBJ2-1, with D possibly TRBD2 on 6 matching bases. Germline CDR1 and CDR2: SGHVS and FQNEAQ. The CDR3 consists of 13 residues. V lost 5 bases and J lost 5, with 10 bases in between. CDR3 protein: CASSVGLHNEQFF. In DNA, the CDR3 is TGTGCCAGCAGCGTGGGACTCCACAATGAGCAGTTCTTC.

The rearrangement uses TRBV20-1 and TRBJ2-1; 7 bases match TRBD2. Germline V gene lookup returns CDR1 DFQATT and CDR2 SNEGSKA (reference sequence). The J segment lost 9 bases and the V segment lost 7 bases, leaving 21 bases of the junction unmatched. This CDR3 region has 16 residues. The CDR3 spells CSVSGGARRRGSEQFF. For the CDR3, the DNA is TGCAGTGTTAGTGGGGGAGCTCGGCGGCGGGGGAGTGAGCAGTTCTTC.

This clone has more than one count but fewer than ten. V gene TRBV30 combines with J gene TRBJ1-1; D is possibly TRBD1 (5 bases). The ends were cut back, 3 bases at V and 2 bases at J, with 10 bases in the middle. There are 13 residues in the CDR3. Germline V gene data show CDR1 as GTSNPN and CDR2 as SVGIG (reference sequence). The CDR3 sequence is CAWSHGTNTEAFF. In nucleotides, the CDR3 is TGTGCCTGGAGCCACGGGACTAACACTGAAGCTTTCTTT.

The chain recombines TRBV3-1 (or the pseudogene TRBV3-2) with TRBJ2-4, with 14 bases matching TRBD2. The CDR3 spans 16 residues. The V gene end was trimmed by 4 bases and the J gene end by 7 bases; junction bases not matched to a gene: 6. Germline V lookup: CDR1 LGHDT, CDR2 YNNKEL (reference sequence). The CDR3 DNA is TGTGCCAGCAGCCCGGGACTAGCGGGAGTTTCGAACATTCAGTACTTC. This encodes CASSPGLAGVSNIQYF.

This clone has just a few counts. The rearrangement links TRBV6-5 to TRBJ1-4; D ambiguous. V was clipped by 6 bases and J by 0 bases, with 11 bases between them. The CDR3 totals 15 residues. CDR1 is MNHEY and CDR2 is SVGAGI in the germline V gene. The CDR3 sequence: CASRRLQATNEKLFF. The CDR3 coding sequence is TGTGCCAGCAGGAGACTACAAGCAACTAATGAAAAACTGTTTTTT.

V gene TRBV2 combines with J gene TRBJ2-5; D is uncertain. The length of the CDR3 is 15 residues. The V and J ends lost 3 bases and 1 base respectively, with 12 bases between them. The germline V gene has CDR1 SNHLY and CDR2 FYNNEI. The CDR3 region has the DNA TGTGCCAGCAGTGAGGCTAGAAGTCTCCAAGAGACCCAGTACTTC. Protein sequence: CASSEARSLQETQYF.

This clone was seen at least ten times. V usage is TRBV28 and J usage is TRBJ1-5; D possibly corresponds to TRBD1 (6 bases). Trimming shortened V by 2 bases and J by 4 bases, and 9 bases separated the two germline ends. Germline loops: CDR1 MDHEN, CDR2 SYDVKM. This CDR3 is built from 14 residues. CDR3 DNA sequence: TGTGCCAGCAGTTTAGGGGGCACTAATCAGCCCCAGCATTTT. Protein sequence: CASSLGGTNQPQHF.

As DNA, the CDR3 is TGTGCCAGCAGTTCCGACAGGGGTGAAAAACTGTTTTTT. Protein product: CASSSDRGEKLFF. The gene calls are TRBV12-3 or TRBV12-4 and TRBJ1-4; 8 nucleotides align to TRBD1. The CDR3 runs 13 residues. The J segment lost 7 bases and the V segment lost 4 bases, leaving 2 bases of the junction unmatched.

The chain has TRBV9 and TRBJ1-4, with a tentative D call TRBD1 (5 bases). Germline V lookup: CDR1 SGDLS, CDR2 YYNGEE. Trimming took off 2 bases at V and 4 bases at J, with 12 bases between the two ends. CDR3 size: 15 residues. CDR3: CASSVLGTLNEKLFF. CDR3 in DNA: TGTGCCAGCAGCGTTTTGGGGACTCTTAATGAAAAACTGTTTTTT. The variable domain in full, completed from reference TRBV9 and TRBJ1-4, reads DSGVTQTPKHLITATGQRVTLRCSPRSGDLSVYWYQQSLDQGLQFLIQYYNGEERAKGNILERFSAQQFPDLHSELNLSSLELGDSALYFCASSVLGTLNEKLFFGSGTQLSVL.

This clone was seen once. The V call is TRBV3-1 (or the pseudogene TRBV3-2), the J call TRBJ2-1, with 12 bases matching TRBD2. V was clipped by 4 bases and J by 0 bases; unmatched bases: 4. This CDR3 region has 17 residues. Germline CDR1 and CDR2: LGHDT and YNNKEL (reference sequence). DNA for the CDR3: TGTGCCAGCAGCCTTCGGACTAGCGGGAACTCCTACAATGAGCAGTTCTTC. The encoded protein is CASSLRTSGNSYNEQFF.

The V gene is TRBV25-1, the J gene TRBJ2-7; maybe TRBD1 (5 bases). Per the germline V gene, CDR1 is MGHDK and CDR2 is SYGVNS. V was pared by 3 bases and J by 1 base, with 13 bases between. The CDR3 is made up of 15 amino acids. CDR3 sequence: CASSDTTDRSYEQYF. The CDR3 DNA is TGTGCCAGCAGTGACACGACAGATAGGTCCTACGAGCAGTACTTC.

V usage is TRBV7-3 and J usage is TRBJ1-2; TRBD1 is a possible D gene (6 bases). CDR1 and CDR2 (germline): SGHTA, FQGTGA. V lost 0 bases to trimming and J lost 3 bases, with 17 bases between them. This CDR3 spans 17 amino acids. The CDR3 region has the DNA TGTGCCAGCAGCTTAACCTCCTCGACAGGCAGGGACTATGGCTACACCTTC. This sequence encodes CASSLTSSTGRDYGYTF.

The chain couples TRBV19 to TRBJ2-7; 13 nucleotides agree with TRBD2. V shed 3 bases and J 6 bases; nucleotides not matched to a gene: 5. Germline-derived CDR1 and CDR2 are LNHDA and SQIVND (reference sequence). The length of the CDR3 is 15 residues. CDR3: CASSMGLAGTLEQYF. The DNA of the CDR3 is TGTGCCAGTAGTATGGGACTAGCGGGAACCCTCGAGCAGTACTTC.

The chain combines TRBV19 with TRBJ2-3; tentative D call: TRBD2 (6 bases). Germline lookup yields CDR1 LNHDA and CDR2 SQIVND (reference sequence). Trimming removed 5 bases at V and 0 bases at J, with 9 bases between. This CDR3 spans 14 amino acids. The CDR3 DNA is TGTGCCAGTAGTCAGGGACTTAGCACAGATACGCAGTATTTT. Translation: CASSQGLSTDTQYF.